Reported below is one TCR beta chain. Its specificity is not known. Ipilimumab-mediated CTLA-4 blockade plus focal radiation was given to patients having chemo-refractory metastatic non-small-cell lung cancer. The sample is drawn from a study of radiotherapy plus CTLA-4 blockade in lung cancer. Overall study context: Among enrolled patients, less than 20% responded and about 30% achieved disease control. Study-wide findings and caveats: Once radiotherapy plus ipilimumab had been given, TCR clones derived from tumor expanded in blood. Dynamics of early blood T cell clones, together with interferon-beta, were reportedly the best predictors of response.

The protocol was immunoSEQ multiplex PCR, while the TCRdb copy is restricted to in-frame clones and leaves out a portion. The sample consists of approximately 83,000 clones, under 80% of them appearing once. Germline V gene sequence: CDR1 MDHEN, CDR2 SYDVKM. The CDR3 sequence is 14 residues long. With 5 bases removed from V and 2 bases from J, the gap between germline ends came to 13 bases. Here the sequenced sample was peripheral blood, taken from a patient treated with radiotherapy plus ipilimumab. The genes are TRBV28 and TRBJ2-7; D is perhaps TRBD2 (6 bases). The receptor was isolated from a human donor with non-small cell lung cancer who had a partial response to radiotherapy plus ipilimumab. Some clones in this sample may be carry-over from other donors' samples. CDR3 residues: CASSIIAATYEQYF. The CDR3 region has the DNA TGTGCCAGCAGTATAATAGCGGCTACCTACGAGCAGTACTTC.